This TCR beta chain emerged from a study of T-cell memory formation after mild COVID-19. V shed 5 bases and J 1 base; nucleotides not matched to a gene: 19. The CDR3 is 21 residues long. In TCRdb, the 5' RACE reads were re-called with MiXCR into one record per CDR3 protein. The sample has around 300,000 distinct CDR3 sequences; roughly an eighth are singletons. The clonotype comes from a man aged 18-30 years who had mild COVID-19 (a few samples of this study predate the infection). Cell type and time point are not known. The specimen was PBMCs or a T cell subset sorted from them (not recorded which). This chain uses TRBV12-3 or TRBV12-4 with TRBJ2-3; 12 positions match TRBD1. CDR3 bases: TGTGCCAGCAGTGCCGTGGGGGACAGGGGGCCGCTTGACCAAGGCACAGATACGCAGTATTTT. Translated: CASSAVGDRGPLDQGTDTQYF.